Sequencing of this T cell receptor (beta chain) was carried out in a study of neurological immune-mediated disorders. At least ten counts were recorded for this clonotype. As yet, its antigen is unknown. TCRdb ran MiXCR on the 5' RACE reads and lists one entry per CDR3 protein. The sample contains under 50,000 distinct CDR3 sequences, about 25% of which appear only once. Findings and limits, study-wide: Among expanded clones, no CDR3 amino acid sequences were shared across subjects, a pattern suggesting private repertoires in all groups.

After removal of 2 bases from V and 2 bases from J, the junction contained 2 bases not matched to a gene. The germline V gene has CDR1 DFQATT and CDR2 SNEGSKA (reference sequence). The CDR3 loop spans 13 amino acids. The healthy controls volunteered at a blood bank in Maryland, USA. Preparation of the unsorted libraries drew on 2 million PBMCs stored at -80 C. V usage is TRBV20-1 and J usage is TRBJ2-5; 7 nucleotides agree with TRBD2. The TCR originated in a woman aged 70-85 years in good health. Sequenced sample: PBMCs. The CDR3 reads CSARTSVQETQYF. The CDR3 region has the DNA TGCAGTGCTAGAACTAGCGTGCAAGAGACCCAGTACTTC.